One TCR beta chain is described in this entry. In the authors' workflow: Reference gene primers were amplified, and this amplification served to estimate nucleated cell counts. Method: immunoSEQ multiplex PCR; TCRdb's copy keeps in-frame clones and lacks some. That table supplies the V and J calls and clone size; D and trimming were determined from the DNA. The sample has around 94,000 clones; just under 85% are singletons. Germline CDR1 SGHRS, CDR2 YFSETQ. The V and J ends lost 4 bases and 7 bases, in that order; junction bases with no gene match: 7. The CDR3 sequence is 13 residues long. The source of the sample is a study of blood T cell repertoires in COVID-19. Study in general: COVID-19 samples collected from the United States, Italy and Spain covered acute and convalescent phases. T cells, B-cell-depleted T cells, or PBMCs supplied cDNA or gDNA.

V gene TRBV5-1 combines with J gene TRBJ1-2, with 7 bases that match TRBD1. The TCR sequence derives from a man aged 40-55 years with active or convalescent COVID-19. Input material: peripheral blood. CDR3 sequence (DNA): TGCGCCAGCAGCATTGGACAGGCTGGTGGCTACACCTTC. Its translation is CASSIGQAGGYTF.